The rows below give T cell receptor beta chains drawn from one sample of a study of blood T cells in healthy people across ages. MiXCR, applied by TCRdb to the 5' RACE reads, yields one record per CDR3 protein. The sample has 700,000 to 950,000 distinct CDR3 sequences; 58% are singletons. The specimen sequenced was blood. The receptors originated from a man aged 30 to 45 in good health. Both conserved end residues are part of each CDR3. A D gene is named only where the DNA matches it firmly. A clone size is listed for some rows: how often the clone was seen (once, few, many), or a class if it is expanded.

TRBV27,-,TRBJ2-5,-,TGTGCCAGCAGTAGACCAAATTCCGAGACCCAGTACTTC,CASSRPNSETQYF
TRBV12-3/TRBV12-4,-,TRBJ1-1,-,TGTGCCAGCAGTCCCGGACTGGGAATGGACACTGAAGCTTTCTTT,CASSPGLGMDTEAFF
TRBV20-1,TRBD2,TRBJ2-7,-,TGCAGTGCTAGACGCGGGACTAGCGTTACCCACGAGCAGTACTTC,CSARRGTSVTHEQYF
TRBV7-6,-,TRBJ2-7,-,TGTGCCAGCAGCGTATCTCCGGGGTTCGAGCAGTACTTC,CASSVSPGFEQYF
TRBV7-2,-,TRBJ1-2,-,TGTGCCAGCAGCTCAGGGGACGGGTTTGGCTACACCTTC,CASSSGDGFGYTF
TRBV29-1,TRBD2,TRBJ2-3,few,TGCAGCGTGTCCCACACTAGCGGAATTCTAGATACGCAGTATTTT,CSVSHTSGILDTQYF
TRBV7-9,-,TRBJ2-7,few,TGTGCCAGCAGCGCTTACGACGAGCAGTACTTC,CASSAYDEQYF
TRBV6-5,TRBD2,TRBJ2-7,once,TGTGCCAGCAGTTACGGGCGCCCGGCTAGCGGGGGGTACGAGCAGTACTTC,CASSYGRPASGGYEQYF
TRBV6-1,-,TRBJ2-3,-,TGTGCCAGCAGTGTTGAGCGCGGGGCAGATACGCAGTATTTT,CASSVERGADTQYF
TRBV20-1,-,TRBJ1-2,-,TGCAGTGCTAGAGATCAGGGGACCACGCTTAACTATGGCTACACCTTC,CSARDQGTTLNYGYTF
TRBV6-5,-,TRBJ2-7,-,TGTGCCAGCAGTTACTCTGCCAGATACGAGCAGTACTTC,CASSYSARYEQYF
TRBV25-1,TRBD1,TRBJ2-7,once,TGTGCCAGCAGTGAATCAAGGACCCGGGACAGATCCTACGAGCAGTACTTC,CASSESRTRDRSYEQYF
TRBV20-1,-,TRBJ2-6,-,TGCAGTCCATGGGGCTCCGGGGCCAACGTCCTGACTTTC,CSPWGSGANVLTF
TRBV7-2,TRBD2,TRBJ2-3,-,TGTGCCAGCAGTTTCGACGCTAGCGGGTCAACCACAGATACGCAGTATTTT,CASSFDASGSTTDTQYF
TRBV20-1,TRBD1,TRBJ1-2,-,TGCAGTGCACCCCTATCGGACAGGGATGGCTACACCTTC,CSAPLSDRDGYTF
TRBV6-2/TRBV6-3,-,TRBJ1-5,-,TGTGCCAGCAGCTCCGGGGCAGGTTTGGGCAATCAGCCCCAGCATTTT,CASSSGAGLGNQPQHF
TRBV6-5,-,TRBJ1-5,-,TGTGCCAGCAGCCCCAGGGCGACTCTTAGCAATCAGCCCCAGCATTTT,CASSPRATLSNQPQHF
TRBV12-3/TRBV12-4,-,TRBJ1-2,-,TGTGCCAGCAGTTGGTACGGAAACTATGGCTACACCTTC,CASSWYGNYGYTF
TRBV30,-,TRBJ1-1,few,TGTGCCTGGGCCACAGGAGGGAACACTGAAGCTTTCTTT,CAWATGGNTEAFF
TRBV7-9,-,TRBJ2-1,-,TGTGCCACCAGGGATAATGAGCAGTTCTTC,CATRDNEQFF
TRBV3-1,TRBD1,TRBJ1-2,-,TGTGCCAGCAGCCAAGGGAATTTGGGGACAGGAACCTATGGCTACACCTTC,CASSQGNLGTGTYGYTF
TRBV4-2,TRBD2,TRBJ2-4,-,TGTGCCAGCTCCGAGCTTCCGGGGGGAAACATTCAGTACTTC,CASSELPGGNIQYF